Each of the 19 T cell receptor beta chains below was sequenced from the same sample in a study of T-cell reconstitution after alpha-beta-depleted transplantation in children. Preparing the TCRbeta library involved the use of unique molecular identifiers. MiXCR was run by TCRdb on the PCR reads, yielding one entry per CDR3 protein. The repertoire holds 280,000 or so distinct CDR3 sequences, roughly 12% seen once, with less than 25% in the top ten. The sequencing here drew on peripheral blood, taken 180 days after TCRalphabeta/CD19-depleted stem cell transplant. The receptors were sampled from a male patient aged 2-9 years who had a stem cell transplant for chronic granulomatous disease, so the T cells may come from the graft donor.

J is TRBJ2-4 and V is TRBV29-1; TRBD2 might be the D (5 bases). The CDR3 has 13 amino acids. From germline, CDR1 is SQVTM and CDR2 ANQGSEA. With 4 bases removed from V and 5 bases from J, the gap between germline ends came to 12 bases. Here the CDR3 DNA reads TGCAGCGTTGTTGACGGGGTTGAAAACATTCAGTACTTC. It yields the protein CSVVDGVENIQYF. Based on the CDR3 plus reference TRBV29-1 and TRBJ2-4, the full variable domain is SAVISQKPSRDICQRGTSLTIQCQVDSQVTMMFWYRQQPGQSLTLIATANQGSEATYESGFVIDKFPISRPNLTFSTLTVSNMSPEDSSIYLCSVVDGVENIQYFGAGTRLSVL.

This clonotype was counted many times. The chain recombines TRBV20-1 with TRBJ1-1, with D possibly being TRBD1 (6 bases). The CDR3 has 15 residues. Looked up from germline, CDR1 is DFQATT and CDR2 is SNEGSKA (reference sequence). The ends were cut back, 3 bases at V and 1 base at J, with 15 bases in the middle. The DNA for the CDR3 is TGCAGTGCTAGCCGGGGGGCGGAGAGGAACACTGAAGCTTTCTTT. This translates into CSASRGAERNTEAFF.

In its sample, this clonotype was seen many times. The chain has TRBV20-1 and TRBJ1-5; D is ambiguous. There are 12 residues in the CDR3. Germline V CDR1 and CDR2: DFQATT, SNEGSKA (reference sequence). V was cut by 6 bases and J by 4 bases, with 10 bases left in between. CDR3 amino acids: CSAEPINQPQHF. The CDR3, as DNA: TGCAGTGCCGAACCCATTAATCAGCCCCAGCATTTT.

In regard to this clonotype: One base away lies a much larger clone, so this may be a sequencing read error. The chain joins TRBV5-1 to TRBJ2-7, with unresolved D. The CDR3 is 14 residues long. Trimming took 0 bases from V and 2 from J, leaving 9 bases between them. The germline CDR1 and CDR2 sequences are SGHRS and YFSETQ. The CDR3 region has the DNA TGCGCCAGCAGCTTGGGGAACATTGCCTACGAGCAGTACTTC. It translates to CASSLGNIAYEQYF.

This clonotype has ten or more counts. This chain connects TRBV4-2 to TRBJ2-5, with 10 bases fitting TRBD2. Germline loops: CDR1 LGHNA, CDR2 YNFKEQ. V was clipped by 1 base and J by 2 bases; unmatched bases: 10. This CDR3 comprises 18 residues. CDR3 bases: TGTGCCAGCAGCCAAGGGCCTAGCGGGAGAGAAGGGCAAGAGACCCAGTACTTC. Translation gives CASSQGPSGREGQETQYF.

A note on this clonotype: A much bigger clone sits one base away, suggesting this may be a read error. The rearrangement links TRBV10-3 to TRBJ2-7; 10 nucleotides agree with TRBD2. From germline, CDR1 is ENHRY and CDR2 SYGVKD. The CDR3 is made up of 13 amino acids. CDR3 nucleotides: TGTGCCATCAGAGCGGGAGGGTCCTACGAGCAGTCCTTC. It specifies CAIRAGGSYEQSF.

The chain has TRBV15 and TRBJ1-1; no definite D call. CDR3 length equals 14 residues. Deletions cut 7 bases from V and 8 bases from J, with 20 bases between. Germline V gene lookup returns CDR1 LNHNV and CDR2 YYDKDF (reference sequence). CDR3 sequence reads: CATTAGLKSTEAFF. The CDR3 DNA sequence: TGTGCCACCACGGCGGGCCTAAAGAGCACCGAAGCTTTCTTT.

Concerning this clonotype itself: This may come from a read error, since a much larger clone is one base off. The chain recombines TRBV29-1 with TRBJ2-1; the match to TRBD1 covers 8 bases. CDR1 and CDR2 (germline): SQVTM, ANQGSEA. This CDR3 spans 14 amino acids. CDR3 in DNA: TGCAGCGCCACCGGGACAGGTTCCTACAATGAGCAGTCCTTC. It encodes CSATGTGSYNEQSF.

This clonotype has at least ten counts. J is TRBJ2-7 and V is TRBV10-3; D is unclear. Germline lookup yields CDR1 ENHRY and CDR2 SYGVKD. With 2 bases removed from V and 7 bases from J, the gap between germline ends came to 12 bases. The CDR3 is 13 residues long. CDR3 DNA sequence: TGTGCCATCAGTGAGGTCAGTCTCCGGGAGCAGTACTTC. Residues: CAISEVSLREQYF.

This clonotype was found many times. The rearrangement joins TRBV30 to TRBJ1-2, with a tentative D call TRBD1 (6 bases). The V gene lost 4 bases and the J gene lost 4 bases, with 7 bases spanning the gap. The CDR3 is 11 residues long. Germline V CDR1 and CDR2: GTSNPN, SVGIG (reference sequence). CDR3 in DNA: TGTGCCTGGATGGGGGCCTATGGCTACACCTTC. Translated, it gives CAWMGAYGYTF.

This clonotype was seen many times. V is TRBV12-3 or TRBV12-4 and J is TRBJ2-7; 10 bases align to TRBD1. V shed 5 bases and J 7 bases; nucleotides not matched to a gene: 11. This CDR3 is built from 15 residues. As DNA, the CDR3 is TGTGCCAGCAGTGGCAACAGACAGGGGGCTAAAGAGCAGTACTTC. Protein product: CASSGNRQGAKEQYF.

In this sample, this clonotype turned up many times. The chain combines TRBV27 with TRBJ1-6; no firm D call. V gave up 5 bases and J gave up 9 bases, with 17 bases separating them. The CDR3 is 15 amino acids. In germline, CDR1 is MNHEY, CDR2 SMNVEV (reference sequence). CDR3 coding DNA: TGTGCCAGCAGTGCAGAGGGAAGCTGGGGTTCACCCCTCCACTTT. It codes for CASSAEGSWGSPLHF.

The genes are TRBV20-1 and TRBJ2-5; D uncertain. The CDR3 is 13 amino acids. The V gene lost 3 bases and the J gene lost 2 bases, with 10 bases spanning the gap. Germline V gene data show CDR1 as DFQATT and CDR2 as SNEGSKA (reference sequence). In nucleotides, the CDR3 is TGCAGTGCTAGTTCGACTGCACAAGAGACCCAGTACTTC. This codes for CSASSTAQETQYF.

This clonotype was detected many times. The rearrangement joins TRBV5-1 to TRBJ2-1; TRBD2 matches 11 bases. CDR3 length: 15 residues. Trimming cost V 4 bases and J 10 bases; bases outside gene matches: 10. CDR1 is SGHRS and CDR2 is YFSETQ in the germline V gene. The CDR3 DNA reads TGCGCCAGCAGCCACACTAGCGGGAGCATTCGGGAGCAGTTCTTC. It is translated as CASSHTSGSIREQFF.

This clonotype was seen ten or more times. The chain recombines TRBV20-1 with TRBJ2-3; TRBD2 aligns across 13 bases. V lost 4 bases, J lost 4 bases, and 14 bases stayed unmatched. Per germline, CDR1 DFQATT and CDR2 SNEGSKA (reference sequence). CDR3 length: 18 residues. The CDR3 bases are TGCAGTGCTAAGATAACTAGCGGGAGGGCCAGTTGGCCAGATACGCAGTATTTT. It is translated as CSAKITSGRASWPDTQYF.

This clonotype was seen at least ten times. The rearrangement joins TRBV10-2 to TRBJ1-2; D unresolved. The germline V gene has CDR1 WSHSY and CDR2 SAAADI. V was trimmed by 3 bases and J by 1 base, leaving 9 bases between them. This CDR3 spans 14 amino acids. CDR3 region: CASSDSTHNYGYTF. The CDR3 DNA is TGCGCCAGCAGTGATAGTACACATAACTATGGCTACACCTTC.

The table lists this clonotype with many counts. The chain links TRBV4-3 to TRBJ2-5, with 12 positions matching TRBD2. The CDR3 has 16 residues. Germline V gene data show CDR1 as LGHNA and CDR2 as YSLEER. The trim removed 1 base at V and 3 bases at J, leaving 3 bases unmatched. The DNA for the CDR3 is TGCGCCAGCAGCCAAGGACTAGCGGGGGTTGAAGAGACCCAGTACTTC. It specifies CASSQGLAGVEETQYF.

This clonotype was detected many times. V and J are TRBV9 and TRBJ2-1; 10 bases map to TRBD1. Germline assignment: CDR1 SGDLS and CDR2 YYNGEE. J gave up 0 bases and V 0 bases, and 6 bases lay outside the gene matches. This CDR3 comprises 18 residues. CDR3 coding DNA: TGTGCCAGCAGCGTAGTGACAGGGGGCCTAAGCTCCTACAATGAGCAGTTCTTC. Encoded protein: CASSVVTGGLSSYNEQFF.

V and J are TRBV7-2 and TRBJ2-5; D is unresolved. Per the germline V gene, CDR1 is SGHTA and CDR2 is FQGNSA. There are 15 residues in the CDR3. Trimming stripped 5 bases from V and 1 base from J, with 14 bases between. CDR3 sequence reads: CASSRVPWSQETQYF. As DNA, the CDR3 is TGTGCCAGCAGCAGAGTCCCCTGGAGCCAAGAGACCCAGTACTTC.